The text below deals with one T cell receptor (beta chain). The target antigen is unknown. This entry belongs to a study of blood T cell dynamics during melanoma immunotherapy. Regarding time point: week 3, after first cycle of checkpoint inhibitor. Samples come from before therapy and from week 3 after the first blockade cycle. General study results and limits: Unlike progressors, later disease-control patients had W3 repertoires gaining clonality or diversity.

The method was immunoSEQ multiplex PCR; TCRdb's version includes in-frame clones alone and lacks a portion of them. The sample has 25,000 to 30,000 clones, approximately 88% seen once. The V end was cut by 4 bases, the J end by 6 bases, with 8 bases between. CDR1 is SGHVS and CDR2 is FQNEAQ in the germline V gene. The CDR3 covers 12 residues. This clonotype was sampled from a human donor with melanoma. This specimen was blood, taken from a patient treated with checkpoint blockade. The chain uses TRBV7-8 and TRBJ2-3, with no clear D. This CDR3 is CASSYNADTQYF. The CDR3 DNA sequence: TGTGCCAGCAGCTACAATGCGGATACGCAGTATTTT.